This T cell receptor (beta chain) emerged from a study of T cell responses to AZD1222 COVID-19 vaccine. Data came from immunoSEQ multiplex PCR; TCRdb stores just in-frame clones and leaves some out. The data contain 160,000 or so clones, 80% to 90% of them singletons. This CDR3 contains 15 residues. The V end was cut by 2 bases, the J end by 10 bases, with 18 bases between. Germline V CDR1 and CDR2: SGHTA, FQGTGA. Study-level findings and limits: Donor demographics were predominantly white British with a female majority; clonal diversity may be underestimated.

Comments on this clone: No antigen is known for it.

The TCR comes from an adult who received the MenACWY meningococcal vaccine as a control. Here the sequenced sample was peripheral blood, taken 28 days after the second dose of the MenACWY control vaccine. The V and J genes are TRBV7-3 and TRBJ2-1; D assignment may be TRBD1 or TRBD2 (5 bases each). CDR3 bases: TGTGCCAGCAGCTTAGGGGGACCCCCGAATATAGAGCAGTTCTTC. Its protein product is CASSLGGPPNIEQFF.